The clone carrying this T cell receptor (beta chain) was seen repeatedly, ten times or more. The antigen remains undetermined. As for the cDNA, it was generated by 5'RACE with 10-nucleotide random UMIs. Every sequencing run drew on 15-18 subjects and yielded over 190 million TCR-beta sequences. TCRdb ran MiXCR on the 5' RACE reads and lists one entry per CDR3 protein. Of about 66,000 distinct CDR3 sequences listed, around 3.1% are singletons. The data stem from a study of neurological immune-mediated disorders. General study points: Sharing of CDR3 amino acid sequences among expanded clones across subjects was absent, suggesting private repertoires in all groups. One related-CDR3 cluster, found by phylogenetic grouping, held repertoires of 18 of 34 multiple sclerosis patients and is a possible signature.

CDR1 is SGHAT and CDR2 is FQNNGV in the germline V gene. Unmatched junction bases numbered 2, after V lost 4 bases and J lost 1 base. The CDR3 loop spans 14 amino acids. The sample was PBMCs. This sequence joins TRBV11-2 and TRBJ1-1; TRBD1 aligns across 8 bases. The clonotype was recovered from a man in his forties or fifties with multiple sclerosis. CDR3 sequence reads: CASSWGTGNTEAFF. CDR3 nucleotides: TGTGCCAGCAGCTGGGGGACAGGGAACACTGAAGCTTTCTTT.